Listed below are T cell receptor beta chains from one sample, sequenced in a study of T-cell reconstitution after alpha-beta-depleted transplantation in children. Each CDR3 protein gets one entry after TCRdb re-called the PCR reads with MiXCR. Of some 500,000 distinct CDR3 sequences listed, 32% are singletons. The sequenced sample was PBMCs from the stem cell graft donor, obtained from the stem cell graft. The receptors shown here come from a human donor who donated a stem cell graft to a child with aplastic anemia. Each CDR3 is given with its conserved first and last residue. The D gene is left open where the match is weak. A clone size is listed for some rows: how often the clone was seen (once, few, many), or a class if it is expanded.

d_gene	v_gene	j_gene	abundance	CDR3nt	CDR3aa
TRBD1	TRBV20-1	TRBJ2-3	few	TGCAGTGCTAGACCCTGGACAGGAGATACGCAGTATTTT	CSARPWTGDTQYF
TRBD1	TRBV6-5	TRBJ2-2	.	TGTGCCAGCAGTTACTCGACAGGGGGTCGGACCGGGGAGCTGTTTTTT	CASSYSTGGRTGELFF
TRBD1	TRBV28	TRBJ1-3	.	TGTGCCAGCACGCGGGGGACAGCTGGAAACACCATATATTTT	CASTRGTAGNTIYF
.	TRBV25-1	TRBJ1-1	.	TGTGCCAGCCCCGGAGTCCTCGGGGGTAGCACTGAAGCTTTCTTT	CASPGVLGGSTEAFF
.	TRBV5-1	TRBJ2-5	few	TGCGCCAGCAGCAATAGTCATAAAGAGACCCAGTACTTC	CASSNSHKETQYF
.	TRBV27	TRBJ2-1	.	TGTGCCAGCAGTCTAGGACTACCGTACTACAATGAGCAGTTCTTC	CASSLGLPYYNEQFF
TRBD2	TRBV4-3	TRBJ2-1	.	TGCGCCAGCAGCCAAGGGGGACTAGCGGGAGTTTTATACAATGAGCAGTTCTTC	CASSQGGLAGVLYNEQFF
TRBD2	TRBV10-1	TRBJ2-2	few	TGCGCCAGCAGTGAGTGGCTAGCGGGAGATGAGGACACCGGGGAGCTGTTTTTT	CASSEWLAGDEDTGELFF
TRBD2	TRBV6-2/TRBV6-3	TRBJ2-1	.	TGTGCCACTCTAGCGGGAGGGGCCTCCTACAATGAGCAGTTCTTC	CATLAGGASYNEQFF
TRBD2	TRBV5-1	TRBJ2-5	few	TGCGCCAGCAGCCCCGGAAGGGCGGGAGTCCGAGAGACCCAGTACTTC	CASSPGRAGVRETQYF
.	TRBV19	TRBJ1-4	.	TGTGCCAGCGAATTACGTGGGGAAAAACTGTTTTTT	CASELRGEKLFF
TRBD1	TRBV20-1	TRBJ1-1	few	TGCAGTGCTAGACTGACAGGGTCTTTGGCTTTCTTT	CSARLTGSLAFF
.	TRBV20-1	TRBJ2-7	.	TGCAGTGCTAGGGTCCCCAGGATAAGTCACGAGCAGTACTTC	CSARVPRISHEQYF
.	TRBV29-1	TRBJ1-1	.	TGCAGCGTTGAAGGGGCCGAAGCTTTCTTT	CSVEGAEAFF
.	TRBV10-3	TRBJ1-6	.	TGTGCCATCAGTGAGGGCCAGGGTGGTTCACCCCTCCACTTT	CAISEGQGGSPLHF
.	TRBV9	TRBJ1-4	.	TGTGCCAGCAGCGCGGGAGCTCTAGGGTGGACTAATGAAAAACTGTTTTTT	CASSAGALGWTNEKLFF
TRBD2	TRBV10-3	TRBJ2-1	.	TGTGCCATCAGGTCGGGACTAGTCGATGAGCAGTTCTTC	CAIRSGLVDEQFF
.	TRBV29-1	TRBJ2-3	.	TGCAGCGTTTCCCCTTACCCACCCCTGACTGGGTCCGCTACGCAGTATTTT	CSVSPYPPLTGSATQYF
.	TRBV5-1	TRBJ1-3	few	TGCGCCAGCAGCTTGGAAGCTTCTGGAAACACCATATATTTT	CASSLEASGNTIYF
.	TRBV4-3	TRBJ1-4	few	TGCGCCAGCAGCCAACAGGGGTCATATGAAAAACTGTTTTTT	CASSQQGSYEKLFF
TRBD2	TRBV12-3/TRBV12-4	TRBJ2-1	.	TGTGCCATTGAGGGGGGACAGACTAGCGGGAGGACCAATGAGCAGTTCTTC	CAIEGGQTSGRTNEQFF
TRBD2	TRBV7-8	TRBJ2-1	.	TGTGCCAGCAGCGCCCGACTAGCGGGAGGGATGAATGAGCAGTTCTTC	CASSARLAGGMNEQFF
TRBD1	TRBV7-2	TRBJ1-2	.	TGTGCCAGCAGCTCTCAGGGGGCGCTGTACGGCTACACCTTC	CASSSQGALYGYTF
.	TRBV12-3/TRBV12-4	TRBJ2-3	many	TGTGCCAGCAGTAACAGGGTTTTAGATACGCAGTATTTT	CASSNRVLDTQYF
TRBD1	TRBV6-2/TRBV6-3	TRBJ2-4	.	TGTGCCAGCAGAAAGACAGGGGCTATAGCCAAAAACATTCAGTACTTC	CASRKTGAIAKNIQYF
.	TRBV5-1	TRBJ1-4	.	TGCGCCAGCACCCCCAATGTAGGGGTTGGTGAAAAACTGTTTTTT	CASTPNVGVGEKLFF
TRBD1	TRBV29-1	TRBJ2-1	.	TGCAGCGTTGACGGCCCGGGACAGAACAATGAGCAGTTCTTC	CSVDGPGQNNEQFF
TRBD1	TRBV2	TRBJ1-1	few	TGTGCCGGAACACAGGGGGCTAACACTGAAGCTTTCTTT	CAGTQGANTEAFF
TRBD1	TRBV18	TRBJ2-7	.	TGTGCCAGCTCACTGCAGGGGGCGAATCGCGAGCAGTACTTC	CASSLQGANREQYF
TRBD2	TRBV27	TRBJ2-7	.	TGTGCCAGCAGTACCATTAGCGGGAGGAGCTCCTACGAGCAGTACTTC	CASSTISGRSSYEQYF
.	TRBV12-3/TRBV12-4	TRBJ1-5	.	TGTGCCAGCAGTTCCCAGGGTGGCTATCAGCCCCAGCATTTT	CASSSQGGYQPQHF
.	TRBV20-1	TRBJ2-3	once	TGCAGTGCTAGAGATCTTCTAGACGGACCAAGCACAGATACGCAGTATTTT	CSARDLLDGPSTDTQYF
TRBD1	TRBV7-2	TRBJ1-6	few	TGTGCCAGCAGCTCAAGGACAGGGGCTGGGTCACCCCTCCACTTT	CASSSRTGAGSPLHF